These 15 T cell receptor beta chains were sequenced from one sample in a study of blood T cell repertoires in COVID-19. Assay: immunoSEQ multiplex PCR; the TCRdb copy retains only in-frame clones and omits some. In the table there are approximately 240,000 clones, roughly four fifths of which are singletons. The specimen sequenced was peripheral blood. The receptors derive from a woman aged 30 to 39 who had recovered from COVID-19.

The chain links TRBV15 to TRBJ2-3, with D maybe TRBD2 (5 bases). Germline V CDR1 and CDR2: LNHNV, YYDKDF (reference sequence). Trimming took 0 bases from V and 1 from J, leaving 11 bases between them. The CDR3 is 16 amino acids. CDR3 DNA: TGTGCCACCAGCAGAGATACTAGAGCTGGCACAGATACGCAGTATTTT. This translates into CATSRDTRAGTDTQYF.

V usage is TRBV7-2 and J usage is TRBJ2-1; D is unclear. Trimming left V 5 bases short and J 9 bases short, with 17 bases between. The CDR3 is 14 residues long. Germline V CDR1 and CDR2: SGHTA, FQGNSA. CDR3 bases: TGTGCCAGCAGCCCAAGTTCCGGGTCCGGTGAGCAGTTCTTC. It is translated as CASSPSSGSGEQFF.

The chain has TRBV5-1 and TRBJ2-3; TRBD2 matches 7 bases. The germline V gene encodes CDR1 SGHRS and CDR2 YFSETQ. V dropped 4 bases and J dropped 1; count of bases not matched to a gene: 9. The CDR3 has 16 residues. The CDR3 protein is CASSVPSGGGTDTQYF. The CDR3 nucleotides read TGCGCCAGCAGCGTCCCTAGCGGAGGGGGCACAGATACGCAGTATTTT. The entire variable domain, with the rest obtained from reference TRBV5-1 and TRBJ2-3, is as follows: KAGVTQTPRYLIKTRGQQVTLSCSPISGHRSVSWYQQTPGQGLQFLFEYFSETQRNKGNFPGRFSGRQFSNSRSEMNVSTLELGDSALYLCASSVPSGGGTDTQYFGPGTRLTVL.

This chain links TRBV7-9 with TRBJ1-5, with TRBD1 matching over 9 bases. This CDR3 has 16 amino acids. Germline V gives CDR1 SEHNR, CDR2 FQNEAQ (reference sequence). With 5 bases clipped from V and 3 bases from J, the junction kept 8 bases outside the gene matches. CDR3 residues: CASSRGQGSSNQPQHF. CDR3 bases: TGTGCCAGCAGCCGCGGACAGGGGTCGTCCAATCAGCCCCAGCATTTT.

As to this clone: Sequence at one end of the junction differs from germline and may be a read error. The genes are TRBV24-1 and TRBJ1-2; TRBD1 might be the D (5 bases). CDR1 is KGHDR, CDR2 SFDVKD, per germline. The CDR3 spans 17 residues. CDR3 nucleotides: TGTGCCACCAGTGACCCCCTTTCAGCAGGGACTAACTATGGCTATACCTTC. Amino acids: CATSDPLSAGTNYGYTF.

This clone was recorded only once. V and J are TRBV6-7 and TRBJ2-3, with D uncertain. TRBV6-7 is filed as an ORF, its function uncertain. The length of the CDR3 is 19 residues. V was shortened by 2 bases and J by 4 bases, with 25 bases between the two germline ends. CDR3 nucleotides: TGTGCCAGCAGTTACCCCAACCGCACCCGGGTCAGTGTCCCAGATACGCAGTATTTT. This encodes CASSYPNRTRVSVPDTQYF.

DNA of the CDR3: TGTGCCAGCAGCAGGGGGGGCCGCGATTCACCCCTCCACTTT. It yields the protein CASSRGGRDSPLHF. The chain uses TRBV7-3 and TRBJ1-6; perhaps TRBD1 as D (6 bases). Germline V CDR1 and CDR2: SGHTA, FQGTGA. V lost 5 bases to trimming and J lost 8 bases, with 13 bases between them. The length of the CDR3 is 14 residues. Looking up the rest from reference TRBV7-3 and TRBJ1-6 gives the full variable domain: GAGVSQTPSNKVTEKGKYVELRCDPISGHTALYWYRQSLGQGPEFLIYFQGTGAADDSGLPNDRFFAVRPEGSVSTLKIQRTERGDSAVYLCASSRGGRDSPLHFGNGTRLTVT.

To note about this clone: The sample holds other DNA sequences that translate to the same CDR3. V gene TRBV19 combines with J gene TRBJ2-2, with D unresolved. V gave up 11 bases and J gave up 1 base, with 11 bases separating them. The CDR3 is 13 amino acids. Germline-derived CDR1 and CDR2 are LNHDA and SQIVND (reference sequence). CDR3 in amino acids: CASPSGNTGELFF. In nucleotides, the CDR3 is TGTGCCTCCCCGTCGGGGAACACCGGGGAGCTGTTTTTT.

V and J are TRBV11-2 and TRBJ2-7, with a possible D match to TRBD1 (5 bases). The germline V gene encodes CDR1 SGHAT and CDR2 FQNNGV. The V gene lost 6 bases and the J gene lost 0 bases, with 12 bases spanning the gap. The CDR3 has 14 residues. CDR3: CASRVNRYSYEQYF. The CDR3 bases are TGTGCCAGCAGGGTTAACAGGTACTCCTACGAGCAGTACTTC.

The chain carries TRBV9 and TRBJ1-2; possible D gene TRBD1, 6 bases. Trimming left V 3 bases short and J 0 bases short, with 21 bases between. This CDR3 contains 18 residues. Germline V gene data show CDR1 as SGDLS and CDR2 as YYNGEE. CDR3 nucleotides: TGTGCCAGCAGCGAGCCCAGGGGAATGAAACCCTCTAACTATGGCTACACCTTC. Translating gives CASSEPRGMKPSNYGYTF.

This clone was seen more than once but under ten times. The rearrangement joins TRBV7-6 to TRBJ2-3; the match to TRBD1 covers 9 bases. The germline V gene encodes CDR1 SGHVS and CDR2 FNYEAQ. J lost 1 base, V lost 5 bases, and 7 bases had no gene match. The CDR3 is 16 residues long. CDR3 loop: CASSLQTGGGTDTQYF. CDR3 DNA sequence: TGTGCCAGCAGCCTCCAGACAGGGGGGGGCACAGATACGCAGTATTTT.

The chain has TRBV29-1 and TRBJ2-6; TRBD1 is a possible D gene (5 bases). Germline V lookup: CDR1 SQVTM, CDR2 ANQGSEA. V gave up 2 bases and J gave up 0 bases, with 14 bases separating them. CDR3 size: 17 residues. The DNA for the CDR3 is TGCAGCGTTGAACTCCCAGGGCGACACTCTGGGGCCAACGTCCTGACTTTC. This codes for CSVELPGRHSGANVLTF.

V and J are TRBV28 and TRBJ1-2; D is possibly TRBD1 (6 bases). Germline V CDR1 and CDR2: MDHEN, SYDVKM. The V and J ends lost 4 bases and 3 bases respectively, with 9 bases between them. The CDR3 runs to 13 residues. CDR3 DNA: TGTGCCAGCAGTTCCCCAGGGGACTATGGCTACACCTTC. It codes for CASSSPGDYGYTF.

This chain joins TRBV7-9 and TRBJ1-5; the match to TRBD1 covers 7 bases. V trimming: 5 bases; J trimming: 7 bases; junction bases outside the gene matches: 8. The CDR3 has 14 amino acids. Germline CDR1 SEHNR, CDR2 FQNEAQ (reference sequence). CDR3 sequence reads: CASSQQGQGQPQHF. CDR3 nucleotide sequence: TGTGCCAGCAGCCAACAGGGGCAAGGGCAGCCCCAGCATTTT.

The table lists this clone with a count of one. This chain connects TRBV12-5 to TRBJ1-1, with unresolved D. Trimming took off 0 bases at V and 1 base at J, with 9 bases between the two ends. From germline, CDR1 is LGHNT and CDR2 FRNRAP. The CDR3 has 15 amino acids. The CDR3 sequence: CASGLVLGPNTEAFF. The CDR3 nucleotides are TGTGCTAGTGGTTTGGTACTGGGCCCGAACACTGAAGCTTTCTTT.